A selection of T cell receptor beta chains follows, all from one sample in a study of T-cell memory formation after mild COVID-19. TCRdb re-analysed the 5' RACE reads in MiXCR, keeping a single row per CDR3 protein. The sample has about 340,000 distinct CDR3 sequences, roughly 15% seen once; the top ten hold around 24%. Sequenced: PBMCs or a T cell subset sorted from them (not recorded which). The receptor source for this set is a man aged 18 to 30 who had mild COVID-19 (a few samples of this study predate the infection). Cell type and time point are not known. CDR3s include the opening cysteine and the closing phenylalanine or tryptophan. The D gene is left open where the match is weak. A clone size is listed for some rows: how often the clone was seen (once, few, many), or a class if it is expanded.

j_call d_call clone_size v_call cdr3_nt cdr3_aa
TRBJ2-7 . few TRBV3-1 TGTGCCAGCAGCGACGGGGTACGGTCCCTCCTTTTC CASSDGVRSLLF
TRBJ2-7 . . TRBV7-9 TGTGCCAGCAGCCCAAGGGGCGGCGACGAGCAGTACTTC CASSPRGGDEQYF
TRBJ1-3 . . TRBV6-5 TGTGCCAGCAGTTTCAATCGACAGCTCTCTGGAAACACCATATATTTT CASSFNRQLSGNTIYF
TRBJ2-5 TRBD1 . TRBV14 TGTGCCAGCAGCCAGCGCAGGGGGCACGAGACCCAGTACTTC CASSQRRGHETQYF
TRBJ1-2 . . TRBV5-5 TGTGCCAGCAGCTTGGCCTTGACGGGCGGCTACACCTTC CASSLALTGGYTF
TRBJ1-3 . few TRBV7-9 TGTGCCAGCAGCTCCCGCTTCGCTGGAAACACCATATATTTT CASSSRFAGNTIYF
TRBJ2-3 . . TRBV6-4 TGTGCCAGCAGTGAGACGGACAGCACAGATACGCAGTATTTT CASSETDSTDTQYF
TRBJ2-7 . few TRBV28 TGTGCCAGCTGGAAGGACGGCCGTTCCGGGACCTACGAGCAGTACTTC CASWKDGRSGTYEQYF
TRBJ1-5 . . TRBV28 TGTGCCAGCAGCACCCCGGAGGATCAGCCCCAGCATTTT CASSTPEDQPQHF
TRBJ2-5 . many TRBV7-6 TGTGCCAGCAGCTTAGCTTACGGACTCATGTACCAAGAGACCCAGTACTTC CASSLAYGLMYQETQYF
TRBJ1-2 . few TRBV29-1 TGCAGCGTTGTCGGTCCCTTTAACTATGGCTACACCTTC CSVVGPFNYGYTF
TRBJ2-2 . few TRBV12-3/TRBV12-4 TGTGCCAGTAGTGGCGGGATCGGCACCGGGGAGCTGTTTTTT CASSGGIGTGELFF
TRBJ1-2 . few TRBV29-1 TGCAGCGTTGATTTTGTGGCAGACCCTCATGGCTACACCTTC CSVDFVADPHGYTF
TRBJ1-6 . . TRBV5-1 TGCGCCAGCAGCCCGGGGCGGACGAATTCACCCCTCCACTTT CASSPGRTNSPLHF
TRBJ2-1 TRBD2 few TRBV11-3 TGTGCCAGCAGCCAACCGACTAGCGGGGGGACGGATGAGCAGTTCTTC CASSQPTSGGTDEQFF
TRBJ1-2 TRBD1 . TRBV19 TGTGCCAGTACACCCAGGGGGCCCAGCTATGGCTACACCTTC CASTPRGPSYGYTF
TRBJ1-1 . . TRBV12-3/TRBV12-4 TGTGCCAGCATTACCGACAGTTTCATGAACACTGAAGCTTTCTTT CASITDSFMNTEAFF
TRBJ2-7 TRBD1 many TRBV6-2/TRBV6-3 TGTGCCAGCAGTCCAATTGGACAGGGGGTCTACGAGCAGTACTTC CASSPIGQGVYEQYF
TRBJ2-7 TRBD1 . TRBV19 TGTGCCAGTAGTATTGGACAGGGGTTACTCTACGAGCAGTACTTC CASSIGQGLLYEQYF
TRBJ1-2 . few TRBV2 TGTGCCAGCAGTGAACGGGGGGGCATGAGTGGATGCACCTTC CASSERGGMSGCTF
TRBJ2-1 TRBD1 many TRBV20-1 TGCAGTGCGCTACAACAGGGGAAAGTCCACAATGAGCAGTTCTTC CSALQQGKVHNEQFF
TRBJ1-6 . many TRBV7-9 TGTGCCAGCAGTGGTGGGGGATTTAATTCACCCCTCCACTTT CASSGGGFNSPLHF
TRBJ2-7 TRBD2 . TRBV5-5 TGTGCCAGCAGCCCCGAGGTAGCGGGGTTTGCCGAGCAGTACTTC CASSPEVAGFAEQYF
TRBJ1-6 . . TRBV6-2/TRBV6-3 TGTGCCAGCAACCGGTTCTCCAGAATCTACTCCTATAATTCACCCCTCCACTTT CASNRFSRIYSYNSPLHF
TRBJ2-1 . many TRBV18 TGTGCCAGCTCACCACCGTCCCGAGGGGCCTACAATGAGCAGTTCTTC CASSPPSRGAYNEQFF
TRBJ1-1 . few TRBV10-3 TGTGCCATCAGAACCCTGACAAAGGCAGGGCGCGGCACTGAAGCTTTCTTT CAIRTLTKAGRGTEAFF
TRBJ2-3 . few TRBV7-2 TGTGCCAGCGGGTTGGGAGATACGCAGTATTTT CASGLGDTQYF
TRBJ2-1 . . TRBV6-5 TGTGCCAGCAGTCGCTCGTGGAATAAGGACAATGAGCAGTTCTTC CASSRSWNKDNEQFF
TRBJ1-6 . few TRBV7-9 TGTGCCAGCAGCCCCAGTGGTAGTGGGGTGTACGATAATTCACCCCTCCACTTT CASSPSGSGVYDNSPLHF
TRBJ1-1 . many TRBV5-1 TGCGCCAGCAGTTCACAGGGCATGAACACTGAAGCTTTCTTT CASSSQGMNTEAFF
TRBJ1-6 . many TRBV6-5 TGTGCCAGCAGTTACTCCGGGGTGAGGTCACCCCTCCACTTT CASSYSGVRSPLHF
TRBJ1-5 . few TRBV7-2 TGTGCCAGCAGCTTAGAATTCGGTGGCAATCAGCCCCAGCATTTT CASSLEFGGNQPQHF
TRBJ1-2 . few TRBV6-5 TGTGCCAGCCTCAAACTCGGGGCCCCGGGGCCCTATGGCTACACCTTC CASLKLGAPGPYGYTF
TRBJ2-1 . many TRBV5-1 TGCGCCAGCAGCACGGGCCGATGGGTCTCCTACAATGAGCAGTTCTTC CASSTGRWVSYNEQFF
TRBJ1-5 TRBD1 . TRBV4-1 TGCGCCAGCAGCGCTACAGGGGTTTCCGGCAATCAGCCCCAGCATTTT CASSATGVSGNQPQHF
TRBJ1-5 . few TRBV7-9 TGTGCCAGCAGCTTAATGGAAAATCAGCCCCAGCATTTT CASSLMENQPQHF
TRBJ2-6 TRBD1 once TRBV4-1 TGCGCCAGCAGCCAAGGCCGACTCGGGACAGAAACCTCTGGGGCCAACGTCCTGACTTTC CASSQGRLGTETSGANVLTF
TRBJ2-1 TRBD2 many TRBV4-3 TGCGCCAGCAGCCAAGACCCCGGGACTAGTTCCAGGGAGCAGTTCTTC CASSQDPGTSSREQFF
TRBJ2-1 . . TRBV6-1 TGTGCCAGCAGTGAACAGGGAAATAATGAGCAGTTCTTC CASSEQGNNEQFF
TRBJ2-5 TRBD1 many TRBV6-5 TGTGCCAGCGGCAACAGGGGGCCGTCTTTTTCCCAAGAGACCCAGTACTTC CASGNRGPSFSQETQYF
TRBJ2-2 . few TRBV7-3 TGTGCCAGCAGCTTAACTTCGGCGGCTCTAGTCACCGGGGAGCTGTTTTTT CASSLTSAALVTGELFF
TRBJ1-2 . many TRBV29-1 TGCAGCGACCGAGAAGGAGCCCTATATGGCTACACCTTC CSDREGALYGYTF